A single sample gave rise to the 32 T cell receptor beta chains below, sequenced in a study of shared clonotypes between healthy human individuals. The data were produced by immunoSEQ multiplex PCR, yet TCRdb's version contains in-frame clones alone and is incomplete. The table shows about 1.1 million clones, with approximately 80% occurring only once. Sequencing input: memory CD4+ T cells from PBMCs. Indicated subset: CD45RA-negative fraction. The origin of the receptors is a man aged 18-30 years in good health. Some clones in this sample may be carry-over from other donors' samples.

The rearrangement joins TRBV4-1 to TRBJ2-7, with D perhaps matching TRBD1 or TRBD2 (5 bases each). This CDR3 region has 13 residues. Germline loops: CDR1 MGHRA, CDR2 YSYEKL. V was trimmed by 4 bases and J by 9 bases, leaving 16 bases between them. Here the CDR3 reads CASSRDPSTGQYF. The CDR3, as DNA: TGCGCCAGCAGCCGGGACCCCTCTACGGGGCAGTACTTC.

The rearrangement links TRBV15 to TRBJ2-7; 8 bases agree with TRBD2. CDR3 length: 15 residues. Germline values: CDR1 LNHNV, CDR2 YYDKDF (reference sequence). Trimming cost V 1 base and J 0 bases; bases outside gene matches: 2. CDR3 bases: TGTGCCACCAGCAGAGGACTAGCGAACTCCTACGAGCAGTACTTC. It yields the protein CATSRGLANSYEQYF.

Comment on this clone: The same CDR3 is also encoded by other DNA sequences in this sample. The genes are TRBV5-1 and TRBJ2-3, with D unresolved. In germline, CDR1 is SGHRS, CDR2 YFSETQ. V was shortened by 0 bases and J by 7 bases, with 3 bases between the two germline ends. The CDR3 is 11 amino acids. This CDR3 reads CASSLEYTQYF. For the CDR3, the DNA is TGCGCCAGCAGCTTGGAGTATACGCAGTATTTT.

The chain is built from TRBV28 and TRBJ1-2; 8 nucleotides line up with TRBD1. V shed 6 bases and J 7 bases; nucleotides not matched to a gene: 7. This CDR3 spans 13 amino acids. Germline lookup yields CDR1 MDHEN and CDR2 SYDVKM. The CDR3 loop reads CASRLLRGLGYTF. In DNA, the CDR3 is TGTGCCAGCAGACTACTCAGGGGGCTTGGCTACACCTTC.

The chain combines TRBV5-1 with TRBJ1-3; 8 bases are shared with TRBD1. Germline V gene data show CDR1 as SGHRS and CDR2 as YFSETQ. The CDR3 is 12 amino acids. V lost 2 bases and J lost 8; bases outside the gene matches: 0. The CDR3: CASSLQGDTIYF. The CDR3, as DNA: TGCGCCAGCAGCTTACAGGGGGACACCATATATTTT.

J is TRBJ2-5 and V is TRBV19; D gene unclear. The CDR3 spans 12 residues. The germline V gene encodes CDR1 LNHDA and CDR2 SQIVND (reference sequence). V gave up 3 bases and J gave up 5 bases, with 7 bases separating them. The CDR3 protein is CASSMSEETQYF. The CDR3 nucleotides read TGTGCCAGTAGTATGAGCGAGGAGACCCAGTACTTC.

This chain joins TRBV2 and TRBJ1-5; D might be TRBD1 (6 bases). This CDR3 has 14 amino acids. Trimming left V 3 bases short and J 6 bases short, with 12 bases between. Germline V gene sequence: CDR1 SNHLY, CDR2 FYNNEI. The CDR3 protein is CASSEARGGQPQHF. CDR3 in DNA: TGTGCCAGCAGTGAGGCTAGGGGGGGTCAGCCCCAGCATTTT.

The V gene is TRBV7-6, the J gene TRBJ1-2; no clear D. Germline assignment: CDR1 SGHVS and CDR2 FNYEAQ. Trimming left V 1 base short and J 4 bases short, with 4 bases between. The CDR3 totals 12 residues. The CDR3 bases are TGTGCCAGCAGCTTAGACGGCTATGGCTACACCTTC. Its protein product is CASSLDGYGYTF.

J is TRBJ2-3 and V is TRBV4-3, with D perhaps TRBD2 (6 bases). Trimming took 5 bases from V and 3 from J, leaving 15 bases between them. Germline V CDR1 and CDR2: LGHNA, YSLEER. This CDR3 region has 15 residues. CDR3 sequence: CASSDHAGWTDTQYF. The CDR3 DNA reads as TGCGCCAGCAGCGACCACGCGGGATGGACAGATACGCAGTATTTT.

The chain is built from TRBV28 and TRBJ2-3, with D possibly TRBD2 on 5 matching bases. Germline V CDR1 and CDR2: MDHEN, SYDVKM. Trimming removed 3 bases at V and 6 bases at J, with 13 bases between. The CDR3 contains 14 residues. This CDR3 reads CASSFDYGGDTQYF. The CDR3 DNA is TGTGCCAGCAGTTTTGACTACGGTGGGGATACGCAGTATTTT.

Of note for this clone: Other DNA sequences from this sample encode an identical CDR3 as well. The rearrangement uses TRBV7-2 and TRBJ1-5; TRBD1 matches 9 bases. Unmatched junction bases numbered 4, after V lost 4 bases and J lost 6 bases. This CDR3 contains 14 residues. Germline CDR1 and CDR2: SGHTA and FQGNSA. CDR3 in DNA: TGTGCCAGCAGCTCCACAGGGGGCGGTCAGCCCCAGCATTTT. Translation gives CASSSTGGGQPQHF.

The CDR3 coding sequence is TGTGCCATCAGCCCTTTAGCGGGCGAGCAGTACTTC. This codes for CAISPLAGEQYF. The chain uses TRBV10-3 and TRBJ2-7; 7 bases are shared with TRBD2. After removal of 6 bases from V and 6 bases from J, the junction contained 5 bases not matched to a gene. Germline assignment: CDR1 ENHRY and CDR2 SYGVKD. This CDR3 has 12 amino acids.

The chain is built from TRBV19 and TRBJ1-3, with D tentatively TRBD1 (6 bases). Germline-derived CDR1 and CDR2 are LNHDA and SQIVND (reference sequence). Trimming pared 9 bases from V and 0 bases from J, leaving 12 bases between. The CDR3 consists of 14 residues. CDR3 amino acids: CASGQLYSGNTIYF. The DNA of the CDR3 is TGTGCCAGCGGACAGTTGTACTCTGGAAACACCATATATTTT.

Concerning this clone itself: A read error is possible here, since a much larger clone lies one base away. Within the sample, other DNA sequences also encode this same CDR3. The chain uses TRBV7-2 and TRBJ1-3; no clear D gene. Germline V gene data show CDR1 as SGHTA and CDR2 as FQGNSA. V lost 1 base, J lost 0 bases, and 4 bases lay in between. This CDR3 comprises 14 residues. For the CDR3, the DNA is TGTGCCAGCAGCTTAGGGAGCTCTGGAAACACCATATATTTT. This translates into CASSLGSSGNTIYF.

The J gene is TRBJ2-7, the V gene TRBV29-1; 7 bases fit TRBD2. CDR3 length: 15 amino acids. The V and J ends lost 6 bases and 0 bases, in that order; junction bases with no gene match: 11. Germline V lookup: CDR1 SQVTM, CDR2 ANQGSEA. CDR3 sequence (DNA): TGCAGCGTCGCGGTCATGGGGGGGGGCTCCTACGAGCAGTACTTC. It yields the protein CSVAVMGGGSYEQYF.

This chain links TRBV7-9 with TRBJ2-1; D perhaps matches TRBD2 (5 bases). The CDR3 has 15 amino acids. Germline V gene data show CDR1 as SEHNR and CDR2 as FQNEAQ (reference sequence). Between the trimmed V and J ends, which lost 5 bases and 9 bases, there was a span of 20 bases. The CDR3 spells CASSPRGSGSGEQFF. The CDR3 DNA sequence: TGTGCCAGCAGCCCGCGAGGGTCGGGGAGCGGTGAGCAGTTCTTC.

This sequence joins TRBV29-1 and TRBJ1-4; weak D call: TRBD1 (6 bases). Germline V lookup: CDR1 SQVTM, CDR2 ANQGSEA. CDR3 length: 12 residues. CDR3 loop: CTLGGVGEKLFF. CDR3 DNA: TGCACTCTAGGGGGGGTGGGTGAAAAACTGTTTTTT.

The chain couples TRBV5-4 to TRBJ2-7, with D possibly matching TRBD2 (5 bases). CDR1 and CDR2 (germline): SGHNT, YYREEE (reference sequence). CDR3 length equals 15 residues. V was clipped by 5 bases and J by 3 bases, with 18 bases between them. This CDR3 reads CASRSSLGRNYEQYF. The CDR3 nucleotides are TGTGCCAGCAGATCTTCGTTGGGGAGAAACTACGAGCAGTACTTC.

V gene TRBV28 combines with J gene TRBJ1-2; no definite D call. There are 13 residues in the CDR3. Germline values: CDR1 MDHEN, CDR2 SYDVKM. Trimming removed 10 bases from V and 8 bases from J, with 20 bases in between. The CDR3 DNA follows: TGTGCCACCATTGAGCCTAGGGATCGAGGCTACACCTTC. Translated: CATIEPRDRGYTF.

The V and J genes are TRBV11-3 and TRBJ2-3; D possibly corresponds to TRBD2 (6 bases). The germline V gene encodes CDR1 SGHNT and CDR2 YENEEA. The CDR3 length is 18 residues. Trimming left V 1 base short and J 8 bases short, with 25 bases between. The CDR3 spells CASSLGPGVGGVVGTQYF. CDR3 in DNA: TGTGCCAGCAGCTTAGGCCCCGGTGTCGGGGGAGTAGTAGGTACGCAGTATTTT. Complete variable domain (other parts from reference TRBV11-3 and TRBJ2-3): EAGVVQSPRYKIIEKKQPVAFWCNPISGHNTLYWYLQNLGQGPELLIRYENEEAVDDSQLPKDRFSAERLKGVDSTLKIQPAELGDSAVYLCASSLGPGVGGVVGTQYFGPGTRLTVL.

This clone has a handful of counts. The chain combines TRBV18 with TRBJ1-1; the match to TRBD1 covers 9 bases. V was pared by 2 bases and J by 10 bases, with 5 bases of the junction left unmatched. Germline CDR1 is KGHSH and CDR2 is LQKENI. There are 13 residues in the CDR3. As DNA, the CDR3 is TGTGCCAGCTCACCAAACAGGGGGCCCTCAGCTTTCTTT. As protein: CASSPNRGPSAFF.

The chain is built from TRBV5-1 and TRBJ2-3, with 12 bases aligning to TRBD1. In germline, CDR1 is SGHRS, CDR2 YFSETQ. V dropped 2 bases and J dropped 5; count of bases not matched to a gene: 3. This CDR3 contains 15 residues. DNA for the CDR3: TGCGCCAGCAGCTTCGGGGACAGGGGGCGAGATACGCAGTATTTT. Amino acids: CASSFGDRGRDTQYF.

J is TRBJ2-2 and V is TRBV30; D is ambiguous. Germline CDR1 GTSNPN, CDR2 SVGIG (reference sequence). This CDR3 has 11 residues. V lost 7 bases to trimming and J lost 4 bases, with 7 bases between them. CDR3 protein: CASKFTGELFF. DNA of the CDR3: TGTGCCTCCAAATTCACCGGGGAGCTGTTTTTT.

The V gene is TRBV4-1, the J gene TRBJ1-4; weak D call: TRBD1 (5 bases). Germline CDR1 and CDR2: MGHRA and YSYEKL. V shed 4 bases and J shed 7 bases, with 16 bases lying between them. This CDR3 region has 15 residues. The CDR3 loop is CASSPRTTRAEKLFF. CDR3 bases: TGCGCCAGCAGCCCTAGGACCACCAGGGCTGAAAAACTGTTTTTT.

With respect to this clone: This CDR3 is also generated by other DNA sequences in the sample. The gene calls are TRBV18 and TRBJ2-1; weak D call: TRBD2 (6 bases). V was shortened by 3 bases and J by 4 bases, with 13 bases between the two germline ends. The CDR3 contains 15 residues. In germline, CDR1 is KGHSH, CDR2 LQKENI. The CDR3 loop reads CASSPSRGSYNEQFF. CDR3 bases: TGTGCCAGCTCACCCTCGCGGGGCTCATACAATGAGCAGTTCTTC.

The V gene is TRBV7-3, the J gene TRBJ2-2, with 7 positions matching TRBD1. The V and J ends lost 5 bases and 4 bases, in that order; junction bases with no gene match: 4. CDR1 and CDR2 from the germline V gene are SGHTA and FQGTGA. The CDR3 has 14 amino acids. CDR3 DNA sequence: TGTGCCAGCAGCCAACCAGGGGGCACCGGGGAGCTGTTTTTT. It specifies CASSQPGGTGELFF. The entire variable domain, with the rest obtained from reference TRBV7-3 and TRBJ2-2, is as follows: GAGVSQTPSNKVTEKGKYVELRCDPISGHTALYWYRQSLGQGPEFLIYFQGTGAADDSGLPNDRFFAVRPEGSVSTLKIQRTERGDSAVYLCASSQPGGTGELFFGEGSRLTVL.

In its sample, this clone was seen a few times. The rearrangement joins TRBV5-6 to TRBJ2-2; tentative D call: TRBD1 (5 bases). CDR1 SGHDT and CDR2 YYEEEE come from the germline V gene. This CDR3 has 16 amino acids. Trimming took 4 bases from V and 0 from J, leaving 13 bases between them. CDR3 loop: CASSLQASSNTGELFF. The CDR3, as DNA: TGTGCCAGCAGCCTACAGGCATCTTCGAACACCGGGGAGCTGTTTTTT.

The V call is TRBV29-1, the J call TRBJ2-7; TRBD2 might be the D (7 bases). The CDR3 sequence is 13 residues long. V was trimmed by 7 bases and J by 0 bases, leaving 13 bases between them. Germline V gives CDR1 SQVTM, CDR2 ANQGSEA. CDR3 sequence: CSAAGGLSYEQYF. The CDR3 DNA reads TGCAGCGCCGCCGGGGGGCTCTCCTACGAGCAGTACTTC.

The genes are TRBV28 and TRBJ2-3, with unresolved D. V lost 5 bases and J 5 bases, leaving 11 bases between the germline ends. CDR1 and CDR2 from the germline V gene are MDHEN and SYDVKM. CDR3 size: 13 residues. This CDR3 is CASSPGLKDTQYF. The CDR3 DNA reads as TGTGCCAGCAGTCCTGGATTAAAAGATACGCAGTATTTT.

This chain uses TRBV6-1 with TRBJ2-1, with 9 bases matching TRBD2. V lost 5 bases to trimming and J lost 7 bases; unmatched junction nucleotides: 6. The CDR3 is 14 amino acids. Germline V lookup: CDR1 MNHNS, CDR2 SASEGT. CDR3 nucleotide sequence: TGTGCCAGCAGTAGGACTAGCGTGGGGAATGAGCAGTTCTTC. This gives the protein CASSRTSVGNEQFF.

The V gene is TRBV14, the J gene TRBJ1-5; the D gene is possibly TRBD1 (5 bases). CDR1 and CDR2 (germline): SGHDN, FVKESK. CDR3 length: 22 residues. V dropped 0 bases and J dropped 1 base, with 28 bases sitting between them. The CDR3 here is CASSQELGQGIYRRGSNQPQHF. CDR3 in DNA: TGTGCCAGCAGCCAAGAGTTAGGGCAGGGAATCTACCGCCGGGGGAGCAATCAGCCCCAGCATTTT.

The gene calls are TRBV6-5 and TRBJ1-4; D possibly corresponds to TRBD1 (5 bases). This CDR3 has 16 amino acids. The V and J ends lost 3 bases and 8 bases respectively, with 19 bases between them. Germline CDR1 and CDR2: MNHEY and SVGAGI. The CDR3 protein is CASSYHTGLPPEKLFF. The CDR3 region has the DNA TGTGCCAGCAGTTATCATACAGGACTCCCTCCCGAAAAACTGTTTTTT.